This T cell receptor beta chain was recorded in a study of metastatic and nonmetastatic thyroid tumors. The wider study: A comparison of repertoires was made across blood and tumor or nodule tissue from malignant and benign thyroid patients. General observations from the study: Reported TCR beta diversity, measured in blood and tumor, was significantly higher for malignant thyroid tumors than for benign nodules.

Patients were all untreated before their thyroid surgery. There are 17 residues in the CDR3. Germline values: CDR1 DFQATT, CDR2 SNEGSKA (reference sequence). Trimming at V came to 1 base and at J to 7 bases, leaving 19 bases not matched to a gene. Per the study methods: Clinicopathological groups supplied CDR3 differences that were used to build a distant-metastasis classifier for papillary thyroid cancer. TCRdb re-called the PCR reads via MiXCR. TCRdb, not the original authors, processed these V and J calls. This sample has about 38,000 clones, with roughly 26% found just once. As regards this clone: Its target is not known.

Sequenced input: blood. This TCR was recovered from a female donor with papillary thyroid cancer or a benign thyroid nodule (not recorded which). Some clones in this sample may be carry-over from other donors' samples. The chain employs TRBV20-1 and TRBJ2-7, with TRBD2 identical over 7 bases. The CDR3 sequence is CSARGGLGLVISEEQYF. The CDR3 nucleotides read TGCAGTGCTAGAGGGGGCCTCGGACTAGTTATTTCCGAGGAGCAGTACTTC.